The 13 T cell receptor beta chains below all came from one sample that was sequenced in a study of blood T cell repertoires in COVID-19 (dated by TCRdb to the early 2020s). The library was obtained by the immunoSEQ multiplex PCR assay. The immuneACCESS repertoire file appears here via TCRdb, limited to in-frame rearrangements. These files lack a portion of the clones; in checked studies, under half of the deficit traces to unresolved V genes, and the cause of the others is not known. This sample has approximately 250,000 clones in its table, and around 82% of those were observed once. Around 9.1% of the sample lies in the top ten. The sample taken for sequencing was peripheral blood. The receptors come from a human donor in a cohort sampled during active COVID-19.

The V gene is TRBV6-6, the J gene TRBJ2-3; 8 nucleotides match TRBD1. CDR3 length: 16 residues. Unmatched junction bases numbered 4, after V lost 0 bases and J lost 2 bases. CDR1 and CDR2 (germline): MNHNY, SVGAGI (reference sequence). The CDR3 nucleotides read TGTGCCAGCAGTTACTCGACAGGGGATATCACAGATACGCAGTATTTT. This sequence encodes CASSYSTGDITDTQYF.

The chain is built from TRBV2 and TRBJ1-5; D uncertain. The ends were cut back, 8 bases at V and 5 bases at J, with 19 bases in the middle. The CDR3 totals 15 residues. The germline V gene has CDR1 SNHLY and CDR2 FYNNEI. CDR3 DNA: TGTGCCAGCCGGCGGGATCTCCTCAGAGATCAGCCCCAGCATTTT. It codes for CASRRDLLRDQPQHF.

The rearrangement uses TRBV15 and TRBJ2-7; TRBD2 aligns across 7 bases. The CDR3 runs 15 residues. V gave up 4 bases and J gave up 6 bases; unmatched junction bases: 12. The V gene's germline CDR1 is LNHNV and CDR2 YYDKDF (reference sequence). DNA for the CDR3: TGTGCCACCAGCACTTTAGCGGGTGGCCGCGGCGAGCAGTACTTC. Protein: CATSTLAGGRGEQYF.

The genes are TRBV27 and TRBJ2-7; 10 bases are a match to TRBD1. The J segment lost 4 bases and the V segment lost 3 bases, leaving 9 bases of the junction unmatched. CDR1 MNHEY and CDR2 SMNVEV come from the germline V gene (reference sequence). This CDR3 comprises 16 residues. Written as DNA, the CDR3 is TGTGCCAGCAGTTTCTCCGACAGGGGGCTAGGGTACGAGCAGTACTTC. Residues: CASSFSDRGLGYEQYF.

This chain joins TRBV7-2 and TRBJ2-7; 8 nucleotides line up with TRBD2. After removal of 0 bases from V and 2 bases from J, the junction contained 15 bases not matched to a gene. The CDR3 covers 19 residues. Germline loops: CDR1 SGHTA, CDR2 FQGNSA. CDR3 protein: CASSLARVAGTSVPYEQYF. For the CDR3, the DNA is TGTGCCAGCAGCTTAGCGCGGGTAGCGGGAACCTCCGTTCCCTACGAGCAGTACTTC.

This clone has just one count. The CDR3 nucleotides read TGTGCCAGCAGTTTACAGCCAGGGGGGAGAGAGACCCAGTACTTC. Translated: CASSLQPGGRETQYF. The chain uses TRBV27 and TRBJ2-5; a weak D match, TRBD1 (7 bases). The CDR3 is 15 amino acids. The V and J ends lost 2 bases and 4 bases respectively, with 14 bases between them. Germline V lookup: CDR1 MNHEY, CDR2 SMNVEV (reference sequence).

CDR3 region: CASRDRGRNEQFF. In DNA form, the CDR3 reads TGTGCCAGTAGGGACAGGGGACGGAATGAGCAGTTCTTC. The chain links TRBV19 to TRBJ2-1; TRBD1 agrees at 9 bases. From germline, CDR1 is LNHDA and CDR2 SQIVND (reference sequence). The CDR3 runs 13 residues. V was pared by 6 bases and J by 7 bases, with 4 bases of the junction left unmatched.

This clone was picked up one time. The rearrangement uses TRBV5-1 and TRBJ2-1; 11 nucleotides match TRBD2. Per the germline V gene, CDR1 is SGHRS and CDR2 is YFSETQ. The junction had 9 bases not matched to a gene; V was cut back by 4 bases and J by 6 bases. This CDR3 region has 16 residues. CDR3 amino acids: CASSMDGTSGINEQFF. The DNA of the CDR3 is TGCGCCAGCAGCATGGACGGGACTAGCGGTATCAATGAGCAGTTCTTC. The whole variable domain, filled in from reference TRBV5-1 and TRBJ2-1, reads KAGVTQTPRYLIKTRGQQVTLSCSPISGHRSVSWYQQTPGQGLQFLFEYFSETQRNKGNFPGRFSGRQFSNSRSEMNVSTLELGDSALYLCASSMDGTSGINEQFFGPGTRLTVL.

The rearrangement joins TRBV18 to TRBJ2-7; unclear D gene. The CDR3 loop spans 12 amino acids. Germline values: CDR1 KGHSH, CDR2 LQKENI. V shed 5 bases and J shed 0 bases, with 5 bases lying between them. Here the CDR3 reads CASSSSSYEQYF. In DNA form, the CDR3 reads TGTGCCAGCTCATCGAGCTCCTACGAGCAGTACTTC.

The chain couples TRBV5-4 to TRBJ2-4; TRBD1 aligns across 8 bases. Germline V gives CDR1 SGHNT, CDR2 YYREEE (reference sequence). V lost 3 bases and J lost 3; bases outside the gene matches: 2. The CDR3 length is 14 residues. This CDR3 reads CASSWGQDKNIQYF. CDR3 nucleotides: TGTGCCAGCAGCTGGGGACAGGACAAAAACATTCAGTACTTC.

J is TRBJ2-7 and V is TRBV6-6, with TRBD1 matching over 8 bases. Germline V gene sequence: CDR1 MNHNY, CDR2 SVGAGI (reference sequence). This CDR3 has 14 residues. The junction had 6 bases not matched to a gene; V was cut back by 5 bases and J by 3 bases. The CDR3 reads CASSRDRGIYEQYF. The CDR3 DNA reads as TGTGCCAGCAGTCGAGACAGGGGAATCTACGAGCAGTACTTC.

The chain links TRBV7-2 to TRBJ2-2; 7 bases are a match to TRBD2. Germline trimming cut 4 bases from V and 8 bases from J; bases unmatched to any gene: 10. This CDR3 has 15 amino acids. Germline V CDR1 and CDR2: SGHTA, FQGNSA. DNA for the CDR3: TGTGCCAGCAGCTCCGGCCGAGCGGGGTCGGGGGAGCTGTTTTTT. It codes for CASSSGRAGSGELFF.

CDR3 in DNA: TGTGCCAGCAGCCAGGGACAGGGGTCATACAATGAGCAGTTCTTC. Translating gives CASSQGQGSYNEQFF. The chain uses TRBV9 and TRBJ2-1; TRBD1 agrees at 10 bases. CDR1 is SGDLS, CDR2 YYNGEE, per germline. J gave up 4 bases and V 4 bases, and 5 bases lay outside the gene matches. The CDR3 consists of 15 residues.